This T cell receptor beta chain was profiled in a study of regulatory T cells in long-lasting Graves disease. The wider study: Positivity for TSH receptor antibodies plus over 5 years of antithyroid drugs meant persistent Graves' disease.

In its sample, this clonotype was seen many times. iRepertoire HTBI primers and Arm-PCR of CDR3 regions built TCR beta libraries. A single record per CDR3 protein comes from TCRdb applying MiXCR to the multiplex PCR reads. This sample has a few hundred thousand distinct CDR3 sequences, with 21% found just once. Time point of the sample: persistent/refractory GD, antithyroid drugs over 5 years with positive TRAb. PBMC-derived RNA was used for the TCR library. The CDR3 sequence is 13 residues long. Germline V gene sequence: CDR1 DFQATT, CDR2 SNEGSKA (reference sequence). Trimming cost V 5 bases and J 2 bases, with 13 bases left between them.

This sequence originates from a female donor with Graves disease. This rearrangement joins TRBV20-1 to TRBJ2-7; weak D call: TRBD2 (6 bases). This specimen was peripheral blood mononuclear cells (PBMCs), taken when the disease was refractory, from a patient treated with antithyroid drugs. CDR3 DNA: TGCAGTGCTCATGGGGCGGGGACCTACGAGCAGTACTTC. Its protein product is CSAHGAGTYEQYF.